This entry concerns a single TCR beta chain. This specimen comes from a study of blood T cell repertoires in COVID-19. On the study more broadly: Collection of acute and convalescent COVID-19 samples took place in the United States, Italy and Spain. T cells, B-cell-depleted T cells, or PBMCs supplied cDNA or gDNA.

CDR1 is LGHNA, CDR2 YSLEER, per germline. Trimming took 0 bases from V and 8 from J, leaving 14 bases between them. The CDR3 spans 15 residues. Original handling: Amplified reference gene primers provided the basis for estimating nucleated cell counts. Sequencing used immunoSEQ multiplex PCR; TCRdb keeps in-frame clones, though not all of them. That table furnishes V, J and clone size, whereas the DNA furnished D and trimming. The data contain tens of thousands of clones, roughly 87% of them seen just once; the ten biggest clones take up less than 2.5%. This TCR was sampled from a man aged 45-65 years with acute or convalescent COVID-19. The sample taken for sequencing was peripheral blood. The chain links TRBV4-3 to TRBJ2-1; D gene uncertain. CDR3 sequence reads: CASSQDLWSKDEQFF. The CDR3 DNA reads TGCGCCAGCAGCCAAGATCTATGGAGTAAGGATGAGCAGTTCTTC.